Listed below are T cell receptor beta chains from one sample, sequenced in a study of control samples from healthy donors and cancer patients. Assay used: immunoSEQ multiplex PCR; TCRdb lists only in-frame clones, some missing. The data show about 180,000 clones, roughly 90% seen once. Sequencing was performed on blood. The origin of the receptors is a woman aged 45-59 years in good health. CDR3s include the opening cysteine and the closing phenylalanine or tryptophan. The D gene is left open where the match is weak. Clone size is stated in some rows and not others, as once, few, many or a class when expanded.

D gene: NA; J gene: TRBJ2-7; V gene: TRBV9; clone size: NA; CDR3 DNA: TGTGCCAGCAGCTCGGATGTGCTCTCCTACGAGCAGTACTTC; CDR3 protein: CASSSDVLSYEQYF
D gene: NA; J gene: TRBJ2-7; V gene: TRBV18; clone size: NA; CDR3 DNA: TGTGCCAGCTCACCAACGCCTCTGGGGGAGCAGTACTTC; CDR3 protein: CASSPTPLGEQYF
D gene: TRBD1; J gene: TRBJ2-7; V gene: TRBV28; clone size: NA; CDR3 DNA: TGTGCCAGCAGACCGACAGGGGTAGCCTACGAGCAGTACTTC; CDR3 protein: CASRPTGVAYEQYF
D gene: TRBD2; J gene: TRBJ2-7; V gene: TRBV7-8; clone size: few; CDR3 DNA: TGTGCCAGCAGCCCAATAGCGGGGACCACCTACGAGCAGTACTTC; CDR3 protein: CASSPIAGTTYEQYF
D gene: NA; J gene: TRBJ1-3; V gene: TRBV15; clone size: NA; CDR3 DNA: TGTGCCACCAGCAGAGATCCAAGTGCTGGAAACACCATATATTTT; CDR3 protein: CATSRDPSAGNTIYF
D gene: NA; J gene: TRBJ1-3; V gene: TRBV15; clone size: once; CDR3 DNA: TGTGCCACCAGCAGAGATGGGGGGTCTGGAAACACCATATATTTT; CDR3 protein: CATSRDGGSGNTIYF
D gene: NA; J gene: TRBJ2-5; V gene: TRBV28; clone size: NA; CDR3 DNA: TGTGCCAGCAGTCCCAACCCCCCCCCGCTAGCAGGGCAAGAGACCCAGTACTTC; CDR3 protein: CASSPNPPPLAGQETQYF
D gene: NA; J gene: TRBJ2-3; V gene: TRBV7-3; clone size: NA; CDR3 DNA: TGTGCCAGCAGCCTAAACGAGGCTAGCCTCACAGATACGCAGTATTTT; CDR3 protein: CASSLNEASLTDTQYF
D gene: NA; J gene: TRBJ2-7; V gene: TRBV5-1; clone size: NA; CDR3 DNA: TGCGCCAGCAGCTTGAACTCCTACGAGCAGTACTTC; CDR3 protein: CASSLNSYEQYF
D gene: NA; J gene: TRBJ1-4; V gene: TRBV5-4; clone size: NA; CDR3 DNA: TGTGCCAGCAGCTTGGGAGGTTATAATGAAAAACTGTTTTTT; CDR3 protein: CASSLGGYNEKLFF
D gene: NA; J gene: TRBJ2-1; V gene: TRBV5-1; clone size: NA; CDR3 DNA: TGCGCCAGCGGTCGGGCAGGCTACAATGAGCAGTTCTTC; CDR3 protein: CASGRAGYNEQFF
D gene: TRBD2; J gene: TRBJ2-5; V gene: TRBV6-2/TRBV6-3; clone size: NA; CDR3 DNA: TGTGCCAGCAGTTCTTCATGGGGGGGAGAGACCCAGTACTTC; CDR3 protein: CASSSSWGGETQYF
D gene: TRBD1; J gene: TRBJ1-3; V gene: TRBV28; clone size: few; CDR3 DNA: TGTGCCAGCAGTTCACAGGGGGCGCCCGGAAACACCATATATTTT; CDR3 protein: CASSSQGAPGNTIYF
D gene: TRBD2; J gene: TRBJ2-3; V gene: TRBV7-3; clone size: NA; CDR3 DNA: TGTGCCAGCAGCTCCGGACTAGCGGGGGGCATGGATACGCAGTATTTT; CDR3 protein: CASSSGLAGGMDTQYF
D gene: TRBD1; J gene: TRBJ1-6; V gene: TRBV27; clone size: NA; CDR3 DNA: TGTGCCAGCAGCCGGGACAGCGTTAATTCACCCCTCCACTTT; CDR3 protein: CASSRDSVNSPLHF
D gene: NA; J gene: TRBJ1-6; V gene: TRBV5-1; clone size: NA; CDR3 DNA: TGCGCCAGCAGCAGGGGACAAGATAATTCACCCCTCCACTTT; CDR3 protein: CASSRGQDNSPLHF